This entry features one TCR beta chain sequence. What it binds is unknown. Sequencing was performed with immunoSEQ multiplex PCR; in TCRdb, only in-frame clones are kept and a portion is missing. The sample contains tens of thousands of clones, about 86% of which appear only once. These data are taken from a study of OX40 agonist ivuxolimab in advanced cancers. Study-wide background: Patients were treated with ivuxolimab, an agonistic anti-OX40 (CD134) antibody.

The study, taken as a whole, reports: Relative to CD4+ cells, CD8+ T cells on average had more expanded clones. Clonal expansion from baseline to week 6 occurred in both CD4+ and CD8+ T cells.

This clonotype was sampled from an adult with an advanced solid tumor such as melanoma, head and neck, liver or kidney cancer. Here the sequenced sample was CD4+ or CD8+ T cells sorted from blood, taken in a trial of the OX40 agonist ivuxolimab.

CDR3: CSVPRESGELFF. CDR3 sequence (DNA): TGCAGCGTTCCTCGGGAATCCGGGGAGCTGTTTTTT. V and J are TRBV29-1 and TRBJ2-2; the D gene is possibly TRBD2 (5 bases). Trimming took off 5 bases at V and 6 bases at J, with 10 bases between the two ends. The CDR3 consists of 12 residues. The germline V gene has CDR1 SQVTM and CDR2 ANQGSEA.